This TCR beta chain was documented in a study of T cells in Graves' hyperthyroidism and ophthalmopathy. General study findings and limits: In simple terms, a model built on 13 V-J features told ophthalmopathy apart from stable hyperthyroidism. Most clonotypes that expanded in the thyroid above 0.001 also showed up in blood.

Amplified regions were TCR beta CDR3 sequences from RNA transcripts. In the first-round RT-PCR of the TCR CDR3, the HTBI primer set was used. TCRdb independently ran MiXCR on the multiplex PCR reads; one entry per CDR3 protein. The sample holds 650,000 to 800,000 distinct CDR3 sequences; roughly 45% are singletons and the top ten take approximately 7.2%. CDR1 is DFQATT, CDR2 SNEGSKA, per germline (reference sequence). J was trimmed by 0 bases and V by 4 bases; bases with no gene match: 11. The CDR3 consists of 16 residues. Notes on this clonotype: The antigen is undetermined.

Uncontrolled infection, other autoimmune disease, pregnancy or lactation disqualified patients from enrolment. The chain combines TRBV20-1 with TRBJ2-5; 7 bases are shared with TRBD2. This sequence was found in an adult man with Graves' disease, either hyperthyroidism or ophthalmopathy (not recorded which). Sequenced material: peripheral blood or thyroid tissue (not recorded which). The CDR3 is CSATVPRGGDQETQYF. CDR3 sequence (DNA): TGCAGTGCTACCGTACCTCGGGGAGGGGACCAAGAGACCCAGTACTTC.